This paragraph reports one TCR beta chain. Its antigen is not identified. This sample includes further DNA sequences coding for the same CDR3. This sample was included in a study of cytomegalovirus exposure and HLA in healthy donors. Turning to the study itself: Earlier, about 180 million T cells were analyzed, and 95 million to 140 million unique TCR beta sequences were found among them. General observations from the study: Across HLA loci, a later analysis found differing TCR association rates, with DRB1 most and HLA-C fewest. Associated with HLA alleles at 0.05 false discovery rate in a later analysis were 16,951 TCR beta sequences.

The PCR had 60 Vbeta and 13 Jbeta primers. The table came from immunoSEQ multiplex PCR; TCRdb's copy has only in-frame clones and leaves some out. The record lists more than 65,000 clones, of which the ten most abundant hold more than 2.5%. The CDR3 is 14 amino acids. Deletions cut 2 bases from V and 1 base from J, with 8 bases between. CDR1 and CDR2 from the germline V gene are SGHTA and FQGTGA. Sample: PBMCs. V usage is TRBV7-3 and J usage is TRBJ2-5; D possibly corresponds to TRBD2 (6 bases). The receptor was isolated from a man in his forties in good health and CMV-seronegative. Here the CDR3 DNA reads TGTGCCAGCAGCTTAGGGCGGGGCCAAGAGACCCAGTACTTC. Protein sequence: CASSLGRGQETQYF.